The source of this T cell receptor beta chain is a study of chemoradiotherapy in HPV16-positive cancers. Study-wide results and limits: Better recurrence-free survival went with HPV-responsive T-cell expansion in HPV16-positive patients. Candidate HPV-specific clones and E7-related TCR motifs grew in tumor during treatment.

TCRdb keeps only in-frame clones here, not all; method: immunoSEQ multiplex PCR. This sample carries about 1,600 clones, around 88% of them seen once, and the ten largest clones take 6.3%. On this clone itself: Its antigen is currently unknown.

Repeated repertoire sampling spanned the course of chemoradiotherapy. The CDR3 loop spans 15 amino acids. Germline V gene data show CDR1 as LNHDA and CDR2 as SQIVND (reference sequence). V trimming: 10 bases; J trimming: 6 bases; junction bases outside the gene matches: 15. The receptor comes from a human donor with HPV-associated anogenital cancer. The chain employs TRBV19 and TRBJ2-3, with TRBD1 identical over 8 bases. Here the sequenced sample was tumor tissue, taken from a patient who underwent chemoradiotherapy. The DNA of the CDR3 is TGTGCCATCCCCGACCAGGGGGCTTCGGCGGATACGCAGTATTTT. Its translation: CAIPDQGASADTQYF. The full variable domain, rest sourced from reference TRBV19 and TRBJ2-3, is DGGITQSPKYLFRKEGQNVTLSCEQNLNHDAMYWYRQDPGQGLRLIYYSQIVNDFQKGDIAEGYSVSREKKESFPLTVTSAQKNPTAFYLCAIPDQGASADTQYFGPGTRLTVL.